The 7 T cell receptor beta chains below were found in one sample sequenced in a study of naive and memory T cell subsets. Two oligonucleotides, mixed equimolar, formed the beta constant-region primer covering TRBC1 and TRBC2. Nested alpha and beta constant-region primers with the SP2 primer drove four PCR rounds on ligated cDNA. TCRdb re-called the UMI-ligation and nested PCR reads with MiXCR, one entry per CDR3 protein. The data hold tens of thousands of distinct CDR3 sequences, with 9% to 9.5% observed a single time. Specimen: naive CD8+ T cells from blood. The receptors derive from a human donor in good health.

This clonotype was counted a single time. The genes are TRBV7-3 and TRBJ2-1; tentatively, D is TRBD2 (6 bases). With 5 bases removed from V and 6 bases from J, the gap between germline ends came to 20 bases. Germline CDR1 reads SGHTA; CDR2 reads FQGTGA. The CDR3 is made up of 16 amino acids. CDR3 DNA: TGTGCCAGCAGCCCGACCGGGACTGCCGGCATCAATGAGCAGTTCTTC. This translates into CASSPTGTAGINEQFF.

In its sample, this clonotype was seen a few times. V and J are TRBV20-1 and TRBJ1-5; 8 bases align to TRBD1. CDR3 length equals 15 residues. V gave up 4 bases and J gave up 6 bases; unmatched junction bases: 11. Germline V lookup: CDR1 DFQATT, CDR2 SNEGSKA (reference sequence). The CDR3 DNA reads TGCAGTGCTACCCCCGGACAGGGTTTAATTCAGCCCCAGCATTTT. Translating gives CSATPGQGLIQPQHF.

Details on this clonotype: Relative to the germline gene, one junction end is altered; a read error may explain this. This chain uses TRBV2 with TRBJ2-7, with a possible D match to TRBD1 (6 bases). The CDR3 extends over 10 amino acids. Germline V gene data show CDR1 as SNHLY and CDR2 as FYNNEI. CDR3 in DNA: TGTGCCAGCAGCGGACAGAGTACAGACTTC. Protein product: CASSGQSTDF. The entire variable domain, with the rest obtained from reference TRBV2 and TRBJ2-7, is as follows: EPEVTQTPSHQVTQMGQEVILRCVPISNHLYFYWYRQILGQKVEFLVSFYNNEISEKSEIFDDQFSVERPDGSNFTLKIRSTKLEDSAMYFCASSGQSTDFGPGTRLTVT.

The chain carries TRBV3-1 and TRBJ2-3; D uncertain. V was cut by 0 bases and J by 6 bases, with 10 bases left in between. CDR3 length equals 14 residues. From germline, CDR1 is LGHDT and CDR2 YNNKEL (reference sequence). The CDR3, as DNA: TGTGCCAGCAGCCAAGAAGCTCTTTCGGATACGCAGTATTTT. Translating it yields CASSQEALSDTQYF.

This clonotype was seen repeatedly, ten times or more. The chain uses TRBV27 and TRBJ1-5; D gene unclear. Germline-derived CDR1 and CDR2 are MNHEY and SMNVEV (reference sequence). V was cut by 4 bases and J by 5 bases, with 9 bases left in between. This CDR3 has 13 residues. The CDR3 loop reads CASSSLRYQPQHF. The CDR3 DNA sequence: TGTGCCAGCAGTTCCCTGCGGTATCAGCCCCAGCATTTT.

The chain combines TRBV7-8 with TRBJ2-2; possibly TRBD2 for D (5 bases). The CDR3 totals 14 residues. CDR1 SGHVS and CDR2 FQNEAQ come from the germline V gene. Trimming left V 10 bases short and J 1 base short, with 13 bases between. The CDR3 protein is CATEERRNTGELFF. In DNA form, the CDR3 reads TGTGCCACCGAGGAGCGGAGGAACACCGGGGAGCTGTTTTTT.

Many counts were recorded for this clonotype. The chain combines TRBV7-8 with TRBJ2-3; D is tentatively TRBD1 or TRBD2 (5 bases each). V shed 1 base and J shed 1 base, with 9 bases lying between them. There are 15 residues in the CDR3. Per germline, CDR1 SGHVS and CDR2 FQNEAQ. CDR3 region: CASSLVPGRTDTQYF. CDR3 bases: TGTGCCAGCAGCTTAGTCCCGGGACGCACAGATACGCAGTATTTT.